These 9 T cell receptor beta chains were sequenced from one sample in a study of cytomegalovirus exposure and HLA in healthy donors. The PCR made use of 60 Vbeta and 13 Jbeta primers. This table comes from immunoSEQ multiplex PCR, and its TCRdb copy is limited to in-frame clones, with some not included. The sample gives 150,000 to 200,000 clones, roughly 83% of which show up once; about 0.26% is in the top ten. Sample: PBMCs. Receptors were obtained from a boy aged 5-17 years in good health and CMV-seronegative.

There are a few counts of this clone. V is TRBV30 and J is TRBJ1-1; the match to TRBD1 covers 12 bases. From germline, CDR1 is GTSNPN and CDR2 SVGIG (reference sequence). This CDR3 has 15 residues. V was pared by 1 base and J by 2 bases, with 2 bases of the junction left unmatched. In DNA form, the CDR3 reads TGTGCCTGGAGTGGTGGGACAGGGGGCAACACTGAAGCTTTCTTT. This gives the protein CAWSGGTGGNTEAFF.

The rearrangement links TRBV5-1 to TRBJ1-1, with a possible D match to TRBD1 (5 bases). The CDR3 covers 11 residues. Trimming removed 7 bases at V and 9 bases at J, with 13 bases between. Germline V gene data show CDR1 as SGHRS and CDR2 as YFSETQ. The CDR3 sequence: CASFTQGQAFF. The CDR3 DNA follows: TGCGCCAGCTTCACCCAGGGCCAAGCTTTCTTT.

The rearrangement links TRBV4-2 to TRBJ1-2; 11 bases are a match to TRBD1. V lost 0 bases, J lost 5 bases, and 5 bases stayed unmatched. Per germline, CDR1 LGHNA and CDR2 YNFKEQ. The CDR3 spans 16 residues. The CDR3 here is CASSQEWTGGGYGYTF. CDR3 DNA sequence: TGTGCCAGCAGCCAAGAGTGGACAGGGGGCGGGTATGGCTACACCTTC.

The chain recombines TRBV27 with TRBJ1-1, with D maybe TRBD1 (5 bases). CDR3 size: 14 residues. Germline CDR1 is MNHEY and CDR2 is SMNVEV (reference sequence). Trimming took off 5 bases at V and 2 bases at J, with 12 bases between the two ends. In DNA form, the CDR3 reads TGTGCCAGCAGTGCGGGGGGGTTTAACACTGAAGCTTTCTTT. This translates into CASSAGGFNTEAFF.

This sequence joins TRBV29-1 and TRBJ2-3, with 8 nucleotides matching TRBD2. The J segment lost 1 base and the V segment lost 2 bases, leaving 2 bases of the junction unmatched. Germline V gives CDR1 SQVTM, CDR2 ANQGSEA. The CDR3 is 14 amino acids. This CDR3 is CSVERRGGTDTQYF. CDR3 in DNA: TGCAGCGTTGAAAGGCGGGGGGGCACAGATACGCAGTATTTT.

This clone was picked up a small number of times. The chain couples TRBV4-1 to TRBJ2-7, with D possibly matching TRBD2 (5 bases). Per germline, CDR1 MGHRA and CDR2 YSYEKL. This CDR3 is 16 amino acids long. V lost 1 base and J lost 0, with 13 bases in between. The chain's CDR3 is CASSQGTEGLSYEQYF. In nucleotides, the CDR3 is TGCGCCAGCAGCCAAGGAACGGAAGGACTCTCCTACGAGCAGTACTTC.

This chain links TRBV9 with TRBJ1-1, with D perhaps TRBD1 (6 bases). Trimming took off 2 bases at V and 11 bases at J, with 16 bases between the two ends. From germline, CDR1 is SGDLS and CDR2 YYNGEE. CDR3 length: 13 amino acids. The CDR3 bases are TGTGCCAGCAGCGTGGGAACAGGGCCGGCTGCTTTCTTT. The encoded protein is CASSVGTGPAAFF.

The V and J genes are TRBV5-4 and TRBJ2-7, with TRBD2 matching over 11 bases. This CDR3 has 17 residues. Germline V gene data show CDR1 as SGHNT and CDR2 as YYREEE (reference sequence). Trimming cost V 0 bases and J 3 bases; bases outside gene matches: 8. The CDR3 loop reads CASSLAGSGGGYYEQYF. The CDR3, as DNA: TGTGCCAGCAGCTTGGCGGGTAGCGGGGGGGGATACTACGAGCAGTACTTC.

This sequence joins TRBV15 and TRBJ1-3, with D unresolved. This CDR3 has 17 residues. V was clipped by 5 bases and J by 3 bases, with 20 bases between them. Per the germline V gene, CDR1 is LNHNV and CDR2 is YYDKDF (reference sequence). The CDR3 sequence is CATSVTRHASVGNTIYF. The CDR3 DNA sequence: TGTGCCACCAGCGTTACTAGACACGCGTCGGTTGGAAACACCATATATTTT.